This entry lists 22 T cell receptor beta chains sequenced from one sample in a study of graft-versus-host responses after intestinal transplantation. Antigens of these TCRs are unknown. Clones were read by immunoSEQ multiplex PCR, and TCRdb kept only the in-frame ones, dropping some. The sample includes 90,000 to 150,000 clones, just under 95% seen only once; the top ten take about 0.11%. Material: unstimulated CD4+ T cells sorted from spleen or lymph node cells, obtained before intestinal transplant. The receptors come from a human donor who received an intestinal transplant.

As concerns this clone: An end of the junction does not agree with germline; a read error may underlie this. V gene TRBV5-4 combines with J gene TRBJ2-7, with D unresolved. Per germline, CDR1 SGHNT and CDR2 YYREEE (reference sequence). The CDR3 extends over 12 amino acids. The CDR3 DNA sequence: TGTGCCAGCAGCTTCTTAGCCAACGAGGAGTACTTC. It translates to CASSFLANEEYF.

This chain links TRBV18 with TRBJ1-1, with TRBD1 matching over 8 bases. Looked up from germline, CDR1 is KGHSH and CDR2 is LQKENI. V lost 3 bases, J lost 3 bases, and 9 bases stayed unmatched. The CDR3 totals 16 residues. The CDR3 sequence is CASSPSAGGVYTEAFF. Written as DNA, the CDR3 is TGTGCCAGCTCACCGTCCGCAGGGGGCGTCTACACTGAAGCTTTCTTT.

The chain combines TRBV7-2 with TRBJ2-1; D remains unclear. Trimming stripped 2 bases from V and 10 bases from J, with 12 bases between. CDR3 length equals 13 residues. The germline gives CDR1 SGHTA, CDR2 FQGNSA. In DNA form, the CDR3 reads TGTGCCAGCAGCTTAAACGCAGGCCGAGAGCAGTTCTTC. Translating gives CASSLNAGREQFF.

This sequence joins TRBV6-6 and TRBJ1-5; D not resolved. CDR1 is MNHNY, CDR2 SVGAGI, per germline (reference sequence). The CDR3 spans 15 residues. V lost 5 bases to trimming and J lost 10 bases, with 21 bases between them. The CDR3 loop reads CASSRSGQLGDPQHF. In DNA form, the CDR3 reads TGTGCCAGCAGTCGATCCGGGCAGCTCGGAGATCCCCAGCATTTT.

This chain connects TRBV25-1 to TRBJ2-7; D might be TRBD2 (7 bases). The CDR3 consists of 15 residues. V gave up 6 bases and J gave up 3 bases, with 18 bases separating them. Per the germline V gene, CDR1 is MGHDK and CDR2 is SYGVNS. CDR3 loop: CASSLGGGNNYEQYF. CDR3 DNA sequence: TGTGCCAGCAGCCTAGGGGGAGGGAATAACTACGAGCAGTACTTC.

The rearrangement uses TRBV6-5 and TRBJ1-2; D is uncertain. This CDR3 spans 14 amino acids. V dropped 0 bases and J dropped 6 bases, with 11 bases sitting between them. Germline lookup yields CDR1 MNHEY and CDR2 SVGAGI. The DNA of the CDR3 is TGTGCCAGCAGTTACTCGGCGAAGGTTCATGGCTACACCTTC. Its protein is CASSYSAKVHGYTF.

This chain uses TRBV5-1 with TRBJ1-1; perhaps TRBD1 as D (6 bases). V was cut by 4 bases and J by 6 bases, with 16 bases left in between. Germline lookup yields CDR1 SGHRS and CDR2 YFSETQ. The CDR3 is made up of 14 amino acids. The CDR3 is CASSPRGGLSEAFF. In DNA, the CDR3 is TGCGCCAGCAGCCCCCGGGGGGGGCTATCTGAAGCTTTCTTT.

The CDR3 is CASSLLSGRPYEQYF. The CDR3 region has the DNA TGTGCCAGCAGCTTATTAAGCGGGAGACCCTACGAGCAGTACTTC. The rearrangement joins TRBV5-6 to TRBJ2-7; TRBD2 aligns across 8 bases. This CDR3 comprises 15 residues. V gave up 2 bases and J gave up 2 bases; unmatched junction bases: 6. Looked up from germline, CDR1 is SGHDT and CDR2 is YYEEEE. The whole variable domain, remainder taken from reference TRBV5-6 and TRBJ2-7, is DAGVTQSPTHLIKTRGQQVTLRCSPKSGHDTVSWYQQALGQGPQFIFQYYEEEERQRGNFPDRFSGHQFPNYSSELNVNALLLGDSALYLCASSLLSGRPYEQYFGPGTRLTVT.

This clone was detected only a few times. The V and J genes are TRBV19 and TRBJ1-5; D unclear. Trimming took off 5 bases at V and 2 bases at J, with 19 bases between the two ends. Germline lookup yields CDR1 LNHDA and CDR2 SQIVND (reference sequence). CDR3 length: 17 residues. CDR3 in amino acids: CASSPLQGTTGNQPQHF. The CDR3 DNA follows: TGTGCCAGTAGTCCCCTCCAAGGCACCACTGGCAATCAGCCCCAGCATTTT.

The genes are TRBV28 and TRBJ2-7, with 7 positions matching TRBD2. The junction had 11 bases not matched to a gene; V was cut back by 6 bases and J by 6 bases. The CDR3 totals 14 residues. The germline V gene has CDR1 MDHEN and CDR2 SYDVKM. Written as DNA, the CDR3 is TGTGCCAGCAGAGTAAGCGGGACCCCCGGCGAGCAGTACTTC. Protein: CASRVSGTPGEQYF. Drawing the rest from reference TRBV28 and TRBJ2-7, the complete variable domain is DVKVTQSSRYLVKRTGEKVFLECVQDMDHENMFWYRQDPGLGLRLIYFSYDVKMKEKGDIPEGYSVSREKKERFSLILESASTNQTSMYLCASRVSGTPGEQYFGPGTRLTVT.

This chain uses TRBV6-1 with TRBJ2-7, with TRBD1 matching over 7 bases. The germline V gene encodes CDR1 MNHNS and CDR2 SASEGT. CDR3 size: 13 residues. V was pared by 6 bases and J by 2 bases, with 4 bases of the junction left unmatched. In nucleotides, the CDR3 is TGTGCCAGCAGGACAGGGTTAACCTACGAGCAGTACTTC. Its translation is CASRTGLTYEQYF.

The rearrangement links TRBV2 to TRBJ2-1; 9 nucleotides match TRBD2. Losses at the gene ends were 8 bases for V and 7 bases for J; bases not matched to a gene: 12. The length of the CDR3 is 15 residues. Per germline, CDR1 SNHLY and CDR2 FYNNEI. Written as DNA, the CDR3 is TGTGCCAGCTTGAGGAGTCTAGCGGGACGGAATGAGCAGTTCTTC. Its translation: CASLRSLAGRNEQFF.

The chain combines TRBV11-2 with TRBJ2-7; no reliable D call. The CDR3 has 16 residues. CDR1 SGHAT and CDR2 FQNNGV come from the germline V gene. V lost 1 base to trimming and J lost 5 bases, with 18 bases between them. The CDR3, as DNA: TGTGCCAGCAGCTTAGTTCTTAGTCACTCTCTGGACGAGCAGTACTTC. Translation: CASSLVLSHSLDEQYF.

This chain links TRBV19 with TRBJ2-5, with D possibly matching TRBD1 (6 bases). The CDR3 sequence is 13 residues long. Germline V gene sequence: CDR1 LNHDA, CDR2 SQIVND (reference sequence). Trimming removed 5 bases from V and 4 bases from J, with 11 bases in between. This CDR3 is CASSQGRLETQYF. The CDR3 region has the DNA TGTGCCAGTAGTCAGGGGCGGCTAGAGACCCAGTACTTC.

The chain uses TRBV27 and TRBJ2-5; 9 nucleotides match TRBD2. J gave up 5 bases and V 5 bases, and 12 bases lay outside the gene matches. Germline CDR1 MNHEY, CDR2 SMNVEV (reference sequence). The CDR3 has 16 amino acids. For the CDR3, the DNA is TGTGCCAGCAGTCCCCAGAGCGGGAGGAAAGGGGAGACCCAGTACTTC. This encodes CASSPQSGRKGETQYF.

The CDR3 coding sequence is TGTGCCAGCAGTTTAGGAACTAGCGGCCCCTACAATGAGCAGTTCTTC. Translated: CASSLGTSGPYNEQFF. The chain employs TRBV28 and TRBJ2-1; 8 bases agree with TRBD2. Germline-derived CDR1 and CDR2 are MDHEN and SYDVKM. This CDR3 has 16 residues. Trimming cost V 2 bases and J 2 bases; bases outside gene matches: 5.

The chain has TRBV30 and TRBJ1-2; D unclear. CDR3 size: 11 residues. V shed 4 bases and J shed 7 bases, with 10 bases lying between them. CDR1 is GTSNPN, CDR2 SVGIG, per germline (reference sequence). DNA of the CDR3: TGTGCCTGGAACCGGGGAGGTGGCTACACCTTC. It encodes CAWNRGGGYTF. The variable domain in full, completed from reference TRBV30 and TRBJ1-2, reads SQTIHQWPATLVQPVGSPLSLECTVEGTSNPNLYWYRQAAGRGLQLLFYSVGIGQISSEVPQNLSASRPQDRQFILSSKKLLLSDSGFYLCAWNRGGGYTFGSGTRLTVV.

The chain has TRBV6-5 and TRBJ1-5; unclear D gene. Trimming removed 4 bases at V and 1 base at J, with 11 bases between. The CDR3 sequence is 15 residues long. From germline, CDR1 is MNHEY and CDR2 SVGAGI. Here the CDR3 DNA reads TGTGCCAGCAGTTGGTCTCCCCGGAGCAATCAGCCCCAGCATTTT. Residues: CASSWSPRSNQPQHF.

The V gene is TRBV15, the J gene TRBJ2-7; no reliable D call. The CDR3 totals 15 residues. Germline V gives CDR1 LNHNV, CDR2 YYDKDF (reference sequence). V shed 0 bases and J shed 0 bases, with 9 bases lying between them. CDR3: CATSREIVGSYEQYF. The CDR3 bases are TGTGCCACCAGCAGAGAGATTGTGGGCTCCTACGAGCAGTACTTC. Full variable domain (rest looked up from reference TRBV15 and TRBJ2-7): DAMVIQNPRYQVTQFGKPVTLSCSQTLNHNVMYWYQQKSSQAPKLLFHYYDKDFNNEADTPDNFQSRRPNTSFCFLDIRSPGLGDTAMYLCATSREIVGSYEQYFGPGTRLTVT.

CDR3: CASSAGTSGTYEQYF. The CDR3 DNA sequence: TGTGCCAGCAGTGCCGGGACTAGCGGTACCTACGAGCAGTACTTC. The chain uses TRBV25-1 and TRBJ2-7; 11 positions match TRBD2. This CDR3 spans 15 amino acids. V was pared by 4 bases and J by 2 bases, with 4 bases of the junction left unmatched. Germline CDR1 and CDR2: MGHDK and SYGVNS.

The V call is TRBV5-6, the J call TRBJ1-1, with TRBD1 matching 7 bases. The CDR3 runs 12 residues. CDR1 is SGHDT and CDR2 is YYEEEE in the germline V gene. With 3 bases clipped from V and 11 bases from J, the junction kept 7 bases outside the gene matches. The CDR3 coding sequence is TGTGCCAGCAGCTACCCCCAGGGGGGCGCTTTCTTT. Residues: CASSYPQGGAFF.

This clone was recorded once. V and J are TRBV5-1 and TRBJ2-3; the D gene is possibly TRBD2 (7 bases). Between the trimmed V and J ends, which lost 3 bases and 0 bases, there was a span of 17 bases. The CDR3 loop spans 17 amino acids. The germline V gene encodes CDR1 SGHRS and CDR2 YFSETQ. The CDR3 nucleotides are TGCGCCAGCAGCTCGTTTGGTGCGGGGGCCAGCACAGATACGCAGTATTTT. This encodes CASSSFGAGASTDTQYF.